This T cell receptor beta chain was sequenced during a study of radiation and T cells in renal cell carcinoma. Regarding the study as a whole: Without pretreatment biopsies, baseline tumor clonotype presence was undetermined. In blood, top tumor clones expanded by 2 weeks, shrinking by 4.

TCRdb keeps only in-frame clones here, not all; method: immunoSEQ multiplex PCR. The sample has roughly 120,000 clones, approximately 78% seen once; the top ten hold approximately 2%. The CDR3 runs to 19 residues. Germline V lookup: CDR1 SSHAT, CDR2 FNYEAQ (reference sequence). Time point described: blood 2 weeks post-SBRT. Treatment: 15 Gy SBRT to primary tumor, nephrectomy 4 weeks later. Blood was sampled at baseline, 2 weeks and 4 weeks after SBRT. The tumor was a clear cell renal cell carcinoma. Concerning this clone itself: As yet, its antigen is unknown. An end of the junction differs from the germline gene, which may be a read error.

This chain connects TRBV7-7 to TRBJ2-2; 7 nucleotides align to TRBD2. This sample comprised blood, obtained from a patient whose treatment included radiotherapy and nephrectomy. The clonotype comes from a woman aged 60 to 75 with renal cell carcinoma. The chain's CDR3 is CASSLRRFAGEVNTGELFF. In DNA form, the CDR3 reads TGTGCTAGCAGCTTAAGAAGGTTTGCGGGGGAAGTGAACACCGGGGAGCTGTTTTTT.